This is a list of T cell receptor beta chains from one sample in a study of blood T cell repertoires in COVID-19. The table came from immunoSEQ multiplex PCR; TCRdb's copy has only in-frame clones and leaves some out. The sample holds about 270,000 clones, around nine tenths seen once. Sequencing used PBMCs or T cells enriched from blood (not recorded which). These receptors came from a woman aged 55-69 years in a cohort exposed to, infected with or recovered from COVID-19 (not recorded which). CDR3s include the opening cysteine and the closing phenylalanine or tryptophan. The order of the fields is CDR3 length, J gene, D gene, V gene, clone size, CDR3 protein, CDR3 DNA. A D gene is named only where the DNA matches it firmly. Expanded clones get a size class; other rows say once, few or many, or leave the size out.

13,TRBJ2-1,.,TRBV7-2,.,CASRRTGNNEQFF,TGTGCCAGCAGACGGACGGGGAACAATGAGCAGTTCTTC
11,TRBJ2-7,.,TRBV30,.,CAWARQFEQYF,TGTGCCTGGGCGAGACAGTTCGAGCAGTACTTC
15,TRBJ2-1,TRBD2,TRBV7-2,.,CASSLPGLVKEEQFF,TGTGCCAGCAGCTTACCGGGACTAGTAAAAGAGGAGCAGTTCTTC
17,TRBJ2-5,TRBD2,TRBV7-9,.,CASSLWTSGRAQETQYF,TGTGCCAGCAGCTTGTGGACTAGCGGGAGGGCGCAAGAGACCCAGTACTTC
12,TRBJ2-3,.,TRBV7-9,.,CASSFIADTQYF,TGTGCCAGCAGCTTTATCGCAGATACGCAGTATTTT
13,TRBJ1-1,.,TRBV5-5,.,CASSGAGGTEAFF,TGTGCCAGCAGCGGTGCGGGCGGCACTGAAGCTTTCTTT
14,TRBJ1-1,TRBD1,TRBV11-2,.,CASSFSRGYTEAFF,TGTGCCAGCAGCTTCTCCAGGGGGTACACTGAAGCTTTCTTT
14,TRBJ2-7,.,TRBV10-2,.,CASSGPATGYEQYF,TGCGCCAGCAGTGGCCCCGCCACGGGATACGAGCAGTACTTC
15,TRBJ2-7,.,TRBV7-6,.,CASSLSAGAAYEQYF,TGTGCCAGCAGCTTGTCAGCAGGGGCCGCCTACGAGCAGTACTTC
17,TRBJ2-7,TRBD2,TRBV29-1,.,CSAKTSGSLSGSYEQYF,TGCAGCGCCAAGACTAGCGGGAGCTTAAGCGGCTCCTACGAGCAGTACTTC
13,TRBJ1-2,.,TRBV6-5,.,CASRKAQNYGYTF,TGTGCCAGCCGCAAAGCGCAAAACTATGGCTACACCTTC
15,TRBJ2-1,TRBD2,TRBV27,.,CASSPTSGSANEQFF,TGTGCCAGCAGTCCGACTAGCGGGAGCGCCAATGAGCAGTTCTTC
15,TRBJ2-5,.,TRBV10-3,.,CAISDGEKGSETQYF,TGTGCCATCAGTGATGGTGAGAAGGGGTCGGAGACCCAGTACTTC
14,TRBJ2-1,TRBD2,TRBV6-5,.,CASKRDSSYNEQFF,TGTGCCAGCAAGCGGGATAGCTCCTACAATGAGCAGTTCTTC
13,TRBJ2-2,.,TRBV6-2/TRBV6-3,.,CASSYTVAGELFF,TGTGCCAGCAGTTATACGGTGGCCGGGGAGCTGTTTTTT
14,TRBJ2-7,.,TRBV7-8,.,CASSQMVTPGEQYF,TGTGCCAGCAGTCAGATGGTGACACCGGGGGAGCAGTACTTC
15,TRBJ1-6,.,TRBV27,.,CASSLIQGGNSPLHF,TGTGCCAGCAGCCTGATTCAGGGTGGTAACTCACCCCTCCACTTT
16,TRBJ2-1,TRBD2,TRBV5-1,.,CASSLGLAGVIDEQFF,TGCGCCAGCAGCTTGGGACTAGCGGGGGTGATCGATGAGCAGTTCTTC
16,TRBJ2-7,TRBD2,TRBV11-2,.,CASSLASGRPLYEQYF,TGTGCCAGCAGCTTAGCGAGCGGGAGGCCCCTCTACGAGCAGTACTTC
16,TRBJ1-2,TRBD1,TRBV5-1,.,CASGQGGETTNYGYTF,TGCGCCAGCGGCCAAGGGGGCGAAACAACTAACTATGGCTACACCTTC
16,TRBJ2-1,TRBD1,TRBV7-2,.,CASSSRQGTSYNEQFF,TGTGCCAGCAGCTCCCGACAGGGAACCTCCTACAATGAGCAGTTCTTC
13,TRBJ2-5,.,TRBV10-3,.,CAISTSGQETQYF,TGTGCCATAAGTACTTCAGGTCAAGAGACCCAGTACTTC
14,TRBJ1-3,.,TRBV4-3,.,CASSPGVTGNTIYF,TGCGCCAGCAGCCCAGGGGTTACTGGAAACACCATATATTTT
12,TRBJ2-2,.,TRBV9,.,CASSVRTGELFF,TGTGCCAGCAGCGTTCGCACCGGGGAGCTGTTTTTT
16,TRBJ1-5,TRBD1,TRBV5-6,.,CASSWGQGHSNQPQHF,TGTGCCAGCAGCTGGGGACAGGGCCATAGCAATCAGCCCCAGCATTTT
19,TRBJ2-5,TRBD2,TRBV15,.,CATSRDPPAGGPFVETQYF,TGTGCCACCAGCAGAGATCCCCCAGCGGGAGGGCCCTTTGTAGAGACCCAGTACTTC
15,TRBJ1-1,TRBD1,TRBV7-8,.,CASSFRTGPNTEAFF,TGTGCCAGCAGCTTCCGGACAGGGCCAAACACTGAAGCTTTCTTT
15,TRBJ1-5,TRBD1,TRBV30,few,CAWSTDRGQGQPQHF,TGTGCCTGGAGTACCGACAGGGGACAGGGTCAGCCCCAGCATTTT
16,TRBJ1-6,.,TRBV30,few,CAWSPGDGPLNSPLHF,TGTGCCTGGAGTCCAGGGGACGGACCTCTAAATTCACCCCTCCACTTT
12,TRBJ2-1,.,TRBV12-3/TRBV12-4,.,CASSLLGDEQFF,TGTGCCAGCAGCCTCCTCGGGGATGAGCAGTTCTTC
14,TRBJ2-7,.,TRBV6-5,.,CASRRTDGGDEQYF,TGTGCCAGCCGACGAACCGATGGGGGCGACGAGCAGTACTTC
14,TRBJ2-1,.,TRBV7-8,.,CASSLNSAYNEQFF,TGTGCCAGCAGCTTAAATTCTGCCTACAATGAGCAGTTCTTC
15,TRBJ1-3,.,TRBV6-5,.,CASRNLRSSGNTIYF,TGTGCCAGCAGGAACCTTCGGAGCTCTGGAAACACCATATATTTT
15,TRBJ1-5,.,TRBV5-3,.,CARSLGHLDNQPQHF,TGTGCCAGAAGCCTGGGACACTTGGACAATCAGCCCCAGCATTTT
17,TRBJ2-1,TRBD2,TRBV13,.,CASSLASGLAVINEQFF,TGTGCCAGCAGCTTAGCTTCTGGACTAGCGGTCATCAATGAGCAGTTCTTC
14,TRBJ2-7,.,TRBV10-1,.,CASSRGSPSNEQYF,TGCGCCAGCAGTAGGGGGTCCCCCTCCAACGAGCAGTACTTC
16,TRBJ2-7,TRBD1,TRBV4-1,.,CASSQTPRGLVYEQYF,TGCGCCAGCAGCCAAACGCCCAGGGGGCTGGTCTACGAGCAGTACTTC
15,TRBJ2-3,TRBD2,TRBV9,.,CASSGAGVVPDTQYF,TGTGCCAGCAGCGGAGCGGGAGTCGTACCAGATACGCAGTATTTT
14,TRBJ1-5,.,TRBV7-9,few,CASSRGISNQPQHF,TGTGCCAGCAGCCGAGGGATTAGCAATCAGCCCCAGCATTTT
14,TRBJ2-7,TRBD1,TRBV7-6,.,CASSLGTGGNEQYF,TGTGCCAGCAGCTTAGGGACAGGGGGAAACGAGCAGTACTTC
16,TRBJ2-7,TRBD1,TRBV5-8,.,CASSLALGQASYEQYF,TGTGCCAGCAGCTTGGCCTTAGGACAGGCCTCCTACGAGCAGTACTTC
14,TRBJ1-1,TRBD1,TRBV5-6,few,CASSLYQGAMGAFF,TGTGCCAGCAGCTTATACCAGGGGGCTATGGGGGCTTTCTTT
15,TRBJ1-3,TRBD1,TRBV2,once,CASSEDRSSGNTIYF,TGTGCCAGCAGTGAGGACAGGTCCTCTGGAAACACCATATATTTT
15,TRBJ2-7,TRBD2,TRBV7-2,once,CASSPLAGGRYEQYF,TGTGCCAGCAGCCCCCTAGCGGGAGGGCGGTACGAGCAGTACTTC
15,TRBJ2-4,TRBD2,TRBV19,.,CASSPYGTSKNIQYF,TGTGCCAGTAGTCCCTATGGGACTAGCAAAAACATTCAGTACTTC
15,TRBJ2-7,.,TRBV28,.,CASSLGTDSSYEQYF,TGTGCCAGCAGCCTCGGGACGGACAGCTCCTACGAGCAGTACTTC
14,TRBJ1-1,TRBD1,TRBV7-3,once,CASSLAAGGTEAFF,TGTGCCAGCAGCTTAGCGGCAGGGGGCACTGAAGCTTTCTTT
14,TRBJ2-3,TRBD1,TRBV28,.,CASSLRGRADTQYF,TGTGCCAGCAGTTTAAGGGGGCGGGCAGATACGCAGTATTTT